The source of this TCR beta chain is a study of identifying expanded T cells in peripheral blood. Produced via immunoSEQ multiplex PCR; TCRdb's table is partial and in-frame only. This table has 75,000 to 90,000 clones, over 85% appearing once. Turning to this clone: The target antigen is unknown.

Broader study findings: Differentially abundant clones: about 1.2 between replicates, around 17 at around 14 days, 19 at four.

The sequenced material came from blood. This TCR was recovered from a person aged 18-70 years in good health.

CDR3 sequence (DNA): TGTGCCAGTAGTAGGTCTTGGACAGGGCTCTCTGGGGCCAACGTCCTGACTTTC. Translated, it gives CASSRSWTGLSGANVLTF. The chain combines TRBV19 with TRBJ2-6, with 8 bases matching TRBD1. J was trimmed by 0 bases and V by 4 bases; bases with no gene match: 8. The CDR3 sequence is 18 residues long. Germline-derived CDR1 and CDR2 are LNHDA and SQIVND (reference sequence). Drawing the rest from reference TRBV19 and TRBJ2-6, the complete variable domain is DGGITQSPKYLFRKEGQNVTLSCEQNLNHDAMYWYRQDPGQGLRLIYYSQIVNDFQKGDIAEGYSVSREKKESFPLTVTSAQKNPTAFYLCASSRSWTGLSGANVLTFGAGSRLTVL.